This T cell receptor beta chain originates from a study of CD8+CD57+ T cells in acquired aplastic anemia (dated by TCRdb to 2017 to 2018). In terms of the full investigation: A mean of approximately 2.9 ug of DNA, ranging from roughly 0.17 to 30 ug, was extracted from sorted CD4+ and CD8+ cells. Healthy donor samples averaged roughly 9.9 million reads for CD4+ and fewer than 12 million for CD8+ cells. Findings and caveats that apply to the study as a whole: Around 30 CD8+ CDR3 sequences were found in both patients and controls but appeared to be highly expressed in patients and within the immunodominant clones of the patients. CD8+ Simpson's diversity did not differ significantly between patients and healthy controls (P=0.060).

This clonotype came up many times. It has no known antigen specificity. There are no base qualities to consult, and no much larger clone falls within one base. TCR beta VDJ combination and CDR3 sequence profiling used genomic DNA as the template. TCR repertoire sequencing was run on an Illumina HiSeq 2000. Per the original workflow: Repertoires were assessed using TRBV/TRBJ rearrangement plots, CDR3 size and DJ length profiles, and Simpson's diversity index. Whichever DNA sequence was most abundant in the deep sequencing data was defined as the immunodominant clone. CDR3 amino acid sequences were checked for sharing between subjects and were compared against published repertoires and the VDJdb database. TCRdb reprocessing: public reads trimmed at Q25 with fastp, clones called with MiXCR, in-frame beta chains kept. Rows are unified per CDR3 protein, each entry keeping the most common DNA and genes. It is TCRdb's table, rather than the study itself, that gives the V and J calls and clone size. A total of about 40,000 distinct CDR3 sequences appear in this sample, around 63% of them only once. More than 20% of the sample is held by the ten biggest clonotypes.

In the study, sorted CD4+ and CD8+ blood T cells from patients with severe aplastic anemia and from healthy subjects underwent deep sequencing of TCR repertoires. Ficoll-Paque density gradient centrifugation was used to isolate peripheral blood mononuclear cells. Before DNA was extracted, CD4+ and CD8+ T cells were sorted using either FACS or magnetic beads. After removal of 1 base from V and 4 bases from J, the junction retains 3 bases not matched to a gene. Sequences MGHRA (CDR1) and YSYEKL (CDR2) are obtained from the germline V gene. The CDR3 spans 15 residues, from the cysteine through the phenylalanine. The retained sequence is limited to the CDR3, 45 bases, with the frame set at the first base.

The TCR sequence derives from a human donor in good health, serving as a control. Sample: sorted CD4+, CD8+, or CD8+CD57+ T cells (not recorded which) from PBMCs. The chain couples TRBV4-1 to TRBJ2-2; 7 of the junction bases match TRBD2. The CDR3 reads CASSQGGGGTGELFF. The sequenced DNA: TGCGCCAGCAGCCAAGGTGGGGGGGGCACCGGGGAGCTGTTTTTT.